This T cell receptor beta chain was retrieved from a study of T cell responses to AZD1222 COVID-19 vaccine. Study-level points and caveats: Donors were mostly white British, more females; clonal diversity possibly underestimated. Unmutated variant regions are reportedly targeted by nearly half of spike-specific TCRs. Vaccine-associated CD4 TCRs spanned spike, dominant at 160-218 and 743-854. Spike-specific TCR breadth and depth grew following two AZD1222 doses.

With regard to this clone: Its antigen remains unidentified.

The CDR3 consists of 14 residues. The V end lost 4 bases, the J end lost 3 bases, and 13 bases lay between the germline ends. Looked up from germline, CDR1 is SGHRS and CDR2 is YFSETQ. Some clones are missing from TCRdb's copy, which holds only in-frame ones; the method was immunoSEQ multiplex PCR. The table records roughly 110,000 clones, roughly 90% of them present only once. The input for sequencing was peripheral blood, taken on day 0 of AZD1222 vaccination. The sequence was obtained from an adult in good health. The chain couples TRBV5-1 to TRBJ1-2, with D uncertain. The CDR3 DNA follows: TGCGCCAGCAGCCGGGGAGCCAACGACTATGGCTACACCTTC. It translates to CASSRGANDYGYTF.